Sequencing of this T cell receptor beta chain was carried out in a study of Ad26.COV2.S vaccination and SARS-CoV-2 variants. Study results and caveats: Overall T cell responses may have been underestimated by the analyses of TCR breadth and depth.

On this clone: Its antigen is not known.

Germline CDR1 is LNHDA and CDR2 is SQIVND (reference sequence). The CDR3 totals 15 residues. V shed 5 bases and J shed 4 bases, with 14 bases lying between them. Clones were sequenced by immunoSEQ multiplex PCR, and TCRdb holds only the in-frame ones, with some missing. The sample shows 200,000 to 250,000 clones, more than 75% of them seen only once. Specified treatment: 15 to 20 received Ad26.COV2.S at low or high dose, single or two shots; a few received placebo; per-sample allocation not given. Samples came from day 63 after the first vaccine or placebo injection. The vaccine antigen was prefusion-stabilized Wuhan SARS-CoV-2 spike.

The clonotype was recovered from a person between 18 and 60 years old who received the Ad26.COV2.S COVID-19 vaccine or a placebo. Specimen: peripheral blood, collected in a trial of Ad26.COV2.S vaccine versus placebo. This chain connects TRBV19 to TRBJ2-2; D possibly corresponds to TRBD1 (6 bases). The chain's CDR3 is CASSGAGVFTGELFF. Written as DNA, the CDR3 is TGTGCCAGTAGTGGGGCAGGGGTTTTCACCGGGGAGCTGTTTTTT.